This T cell receptor (beta chain) originates from a study of CDR3 diversity in severe acne. Each CDR3 protein gets one entry after TCRdb re-called the PCR reads with MiXCR. The sample gives approximately 97,000 distinct CDR3 sequences, roughly 51% of which show up once; 9.5% to 15% is in the top ten. CDR1 is SGHAT and CDR2 is FQNNGV in the germline V gene. V gave up 3 bases and J gave up 0 bases, with 6 bases separating them. The CDR3 sequence is 15 residues long. The receptor comes from a male donor with acne. The sample comprised blood. The chain couples TRBV11-2 to TRBJ2-6; D remains ambiguous. The CDR3 sequence: CASSFTSSGANVLTF. The DNA for the CDR3 is TGTGCCAGCAGCTTTACAAGCTCTGGGGCCAACGTCCTGACTTTC.